This T cell receptor (beta chain) came from a study of blood T cell repertoires in COVID-19. Study-wide context: COVID-19 samples, acute and convalescent, were from the United States, Italy and Spain. Nucleic acid was either cDNA or gDNA, and it came from T cells, B-cell-depleted T cells, or PBMCs.

This clone came up once. Other DNA sequences in this specimen translate into the identical CDR3. Trimming cost V 0 bases and J 0 bases, with 4 bases left between them. The CDR3 extends over 13 amino acids. CDR1 and CDR2 (germline): SGHRS, YFSETQ. The authors' processing: Using reference gene primer amplification, nucleated cell counts were estimated. Only in-frame clones appear in the TCRdb table, and some are missing; sequencing was by immunoSEQ multiplex PCR. The DNA was the basis for D and trimming; V, J and clone size are from that table. The sample consists of approximately 60,000 clones, 81% of them appearing once.

What was sequenced was peripheral blood. The clonotype originates from a man older than 75 with acute or convalescent COVID-19. The V and J genes are TRBV5-1 and TRBJ2-7; D is undetermined. CDR3 nucleotide sequence: TGCGCCAGCAGCTTGGCGGGCTCCTACGAGCAGTACTTC. This encodes CASSLAGSYEQYF.